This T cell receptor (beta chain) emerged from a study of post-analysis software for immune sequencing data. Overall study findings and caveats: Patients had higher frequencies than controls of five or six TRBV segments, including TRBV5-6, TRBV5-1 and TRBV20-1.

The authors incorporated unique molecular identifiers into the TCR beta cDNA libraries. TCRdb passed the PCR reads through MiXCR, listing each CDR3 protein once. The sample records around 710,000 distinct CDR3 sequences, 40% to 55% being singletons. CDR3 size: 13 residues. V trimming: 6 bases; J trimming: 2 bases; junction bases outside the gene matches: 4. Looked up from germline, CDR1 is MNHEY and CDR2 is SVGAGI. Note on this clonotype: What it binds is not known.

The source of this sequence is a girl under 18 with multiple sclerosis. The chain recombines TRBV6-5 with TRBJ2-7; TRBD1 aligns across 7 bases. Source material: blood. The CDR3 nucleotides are TGTGCCAGCAGGAGAGGGACAGCCTACGAGCAGTACTTC. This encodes CASRRGTAYEQYF.